This note documents a single T cell receptor (beta chain) sequence. Some clones are missing from TCRdb's copy, which holds only in-frame ones; the method was immunoSEQ multiplex PCR. This sample has 100,000 to 150,000 clones; nearly 90% occur once, and the top ten carry roughly 1.2%. With 0 bases clipped from V and 5 bases from J, the junction kept 7 bases outside the gene matches. The length of the CDR3 is 16 residues. Germline CDR1 is LGHNA and CDR2 is YSLEER. The source of the sample is a study of blood T cell repertoires in COVID-19. This receptor was identified in a woman older than 75 with acute or convalescent COVID-19. This chain links TRBV4-3 with TRBJ1-2; 9 bases are shared with TRBD1. The sequenced material came from peripheral blood. CDR3 sequence (DNA): TGCGCCAGCAGCCAAGATTCTCCGGGACAGGGTTATGGCTACACCTTC. This encodes CASSQDSPGQGYGYTF.